One sample yielded the 26 T cell receptor beta chains listed below, sequenced in a study of CD8+ T cells in alopecia areata. Sequencing templates came from extracted RNA that was reverse transcribed into cDNA. Clones were read by immunoSEQ multiplex PCR, and TCRdb kept only the in-frame ones, dropping some. This table holds 140,000 to 150,000 clones, 47% found once. The sequencing sample was made of CD4+ T cells sorted from blood. Receptors originate from a human donor with alopecia areata.

V gene TRBV19 combines with J gene TRBJ1-5; a weak D match, TRBD1 (5 bases). With 1 base removed from V and 6 bases from J, the gap between germline ends came to 7 bases. Germline CDR1 and CDR2: LNHDA and SQIVND (reference sequence). This CDR3 comprises 13 residues. CDR3 sequence (DNA): TGTGCCAGTAGTATAGGGGGCTCTCAGCCCCAGCATTTT. Protein product: CASSIGGSQPQHF. The whole variable domain, remainder taken from reference TRBV19 and TRBJ1-5, is DGGITQSPKYLFRKEGQNVTLSCEQNLNHDAMYWYRQDPGQGLRLIYYSQIVNDFQKGDIAEGYSVSREKKESFPLTVTSAQKNPTAFYLCASSIGGSQPQHFGDGTRLSIL.

This clone came up a few times. Here the CDR3 reads CASSASTGENIQYF. In DNA form, the CDR3 reads TGTGCCAGCAGCGCCTCGACAGGGGAAAACATTCAGTACTTC. This chain uses TRBV9 with TRBJ2-4; 8 nucleotides match TRBD1. J lost 5 bases, V lost 3 bases, and 4 bases had no gene match. Per germline, CDR1 SGDLS and CDR2 YYNGEE. The CDR3 runs 14 residues.

The chain has TRBV30 and TRBJ2-7; D is undetermined. CDR3 length equals 15 residues. Germline values: CDR1 GTSNPN, CDR2 SVGIG (reference sequence). V was trimmed by 1 base and J by 2 bases, leaving 15 bases between them. This chain's CDR3 is CAWSELSLAPYEQYF. The CDR3 DNA reads as TGTGCCTGGAGTGAACTATCTTTGGCCCCCTACGAGCAGTACTTC. Full variable domain (outside the CDR3, taken from reference TRBV30 and TRBJ2-7): SQTIHQWPATLVQPVGSPLSLECTVEGTSNPNLYWYRQAAGRGLQLLFYSVGIGQISSEVPQNLSASRPQDRQFILSSKKLLLSDSGFYLCAWSELSLAPYEQYFGPGTRLTVT.

The chain couples TRBV5-1 to TRBJ2-1; maybe TRBD2 (6 bases). Looked up from germline, CDR1 is SGHRS and CDR2 is YFSETQ. The CDR3 loop spans 16 amino acids. V was shortened by 0 bases and J by 7 bases, with 17 bases between the two germline ends. The CDR3 here is CASSLVGGLPNNEQFF. CDR3 bases: TGCGCCAGCAGCTTGGTTGGAGGACTACCAAATAATGAGCAGTTCTTC.

Here the CDR3 reads CSVRTGTETQYF. The CDR3 coding sequence is TGCAGCGTTCGGACAGGGACGGAGACCCAGTACTTC. V and J are TRBV29-1 and TRBJ2-5; TRBD1 aligns across 8 bases. The germline V gene encodes CDR1 SQVTM and CDR2 ANQGSEA. The CDR3 totals 12 residues. The J segment lost 5 bases and the V segment lost 5 bases, leaving 4 bases of the junction unmatched.

This clone was seen more than once but under ten times. The chain has TRBV28 and TRBJ1-2; D remains unclear. Germline values: CDR1 MDHEN, CDR2 SYDVKM. V was cut by 3 bases and J by 5 bases, with 16 bases left in between. The CDR3 is 15 amino acids. The CDR3: CASSLGLSGGYGYTF. DNA of the CDR3: TGTGCCAGCAGTTTGGGTCTGTCGGGCGGTTATGGCTACACCTTC.

This clone was observed a handful of times. The V gene is TRBV6-1, the J gene TRBJ2-1; D gene uncertain. CDR3 length equals 15 residues. Germline V gene data show CDR1 as MNHNS and CDR2 as SASEGT. V shed 0 bases and J shed 7 bases, with 13 bases lying between them. The CDR3 coding sequence is TGTGCCAGCAGTGAAGCAGGGTGGCAAGGGAATGAGCAGTTCTTC. Translated: CASSEAGWQGNEQFF.

The gene calls are TRBV5-1 and TRBJ2-1, with D hard to call. CDR1 and CDR2 (germline): SGHRS, YFSETQ. The CDR3 totals 13 residues. V was pared by 4 bases and J by 8 bases, with 13 bases between. The CDR3 coding sequence is TGCGCCAGCAGCGCCCAACCCACAGATGAGCAGTTCTTC. Its translation is CASSAQPTDEQFF. Complete variable domain (other parts from reference TRBV5-1 and TRBJ2-1): KAGVTQTPRYLIKTRGQQVTLSCSPISGHRSVSWYQQTPGQGLQFLFEYFSETQRNKGNFPGRFSGRQFSNSRSEMNVSTLELGDSALYLCASSAQPTDEQFFGPGTRLTVL.

This clone was detected a few times. Written as DNA, the CDR3 is TGCAGCGTTGATGGGGCCTACGAGCAGTACTTC. Protein product: CSVDGAYEQYF. V and J are TRBV29-1 and TRBJ2-5; D is undetermined. The J call is doubtful: the DNA matches TRBJ2-7 better. Germline CDR1 is SQVTM and CDR2 is ANQGSEA. This CDR3 comprises 11 residues.

The table lists this clone with a few counts. The V call is TRBV29-1, the J call TRBJ2-4; 8 bases match TRBD2. V was pared by 2 bases and J by 9 bases, with 3 bases of the junction left unmatched. Germline V gene lookup returns CDR1 SQVTM and CDR2 ANQGSEA. There are 12 residues in the CDR3. Here the CDR3 reads CSVETAGGIQYF. The CDR3 region has the DNA TGCAGCGTTGAAACTGCGGGGGGCATTCAGTACTTC.

This clone was detected only a few times. The V call is TRBV2, the J call TRBJ1-2; D call uncertain. Germline V CDR1 and CDR2: SNHLY, FYNNEI. Trimming cost V 6 bases and J 6 bases, with 11 bases left between them. CDR3 length equals 12 residues. The CDR3 nucleotides read TGTGCCAGCAGGGAGATAGGAGATGGCTACACCTTC. Amino acids: CASREIGDGYTF.

As concerns this clone: This clone may be a read error of a much larger clone one base away. The chain is built from TRBV5-4 and TRBJ2-5; D unresolved. This CDR3 spans 11 amino acids. CDR1 and CDR2 from the germline V gene are SGHNT and YYREEE (reference sequence). Trimming shortened V by 0 bases and J by 3 bases, and 0 bases separated the two germline ends. The chain's CDR3 is CASSLEETQYF. The DNA of the CDR3 is TGTGCCAGCAGCTTGGAAGAGACCCAGTACTTC.

The table lists this clone with a few counts. The rearrangement links TRBV2 to TRBJ2-6; 8 nucleotides align to TRBD1. The junction had 4 bases not matched to a gene; V was cut back by 5 bases and J by 1 base. There are 16 residues in the CDR3. Germline assignment: CDR1 SNHLY and CDR2 FYNNEI. CDR3 in amino acids: CASSQDRASGANVLTF. In DNA form, the CDR3 reads TGTGCCAGCAGTCAGGACAGGGCGTCTGGGGCCAACGTCCTGACTTTC.

This clone was seen at least ten times. The chain links TRBV28 to TRBJ2-3; 10 bases map to TRBD2. Germline-derived CDR1 and CDR2 are MDHEN and SYDVKM. The CDR3 loop spans 17 amino acids. Trimming removed 4 bases from V and 2 bases from J; junction bases left unmatched: 9. Here the CDR3 reads CASSSPLGLADTDTQYF. CDR3 nucleotides: TGTGCCAGCAGTTCACCCCTTGGACTAGCGGACACAGATACGCAGTATTTT.

The V call is TRBV5-1, the J call TRBJ2-1; no reliable D call. This CDR3 has 14 residues. Germline CDR1 reads SGHRS; CDR2 reads YFSETQ. Trimming shortened V by 4 bases and J by 5 bases, and 13 bases separated the two germline ends. The chain's CDR3 is CASSLRTTHNEQFF. In DNA, the CDR3 is TGCGCCAGCAGCCTAAGGACCACCCACAATGAGCAGTTCTTC.

In its sample, this clone was seen once. The genes are TRBV5-1 and TRBJ2-5; either TRBD1 or TRBD2 may supply D (5 bases each). Germline assignment: CDR1 SGHRS and CDR2 YFSETQ. V was clipped by 4 bases and J by 2 bases, with 12 bases between them. The CDR3 has 14 amino acids. CDR3 coding DNA: TGCGCCAGCAGCCAAGGGACCGCACAAGAGACCCAGTACTTC. It codes for CASSQGTAQETQYF.

This clone has a count of ten or more. The chain joins TRBV28 to TRBJ2-4, with TRBD1 as a possible D gene (5 bases). V gave up 6 bases and J gave up 5 bases, with 17 bases separating them. CDR3 size: 15 residues. Germline V gives CDR1 MDHEN, CDR2 SYDVKM. In DNA form, the CDR3 reads TGTGCCAGCAGCACAGCAGGGCCGACAGAAAACATTCAGTACTTC. Translation gives CASSTAGPTENIQYF.

This clone was recorded a few times. J is TRBJ1-2 and V is TRBV27; the match to TRBD1 covers 10 bases. V shed 4 bases, J shed 0 bases, and the junction held 2 bases outside the gene matches. The CDR3 totals 15 residues. Germline loops: CDR1 MNHEY, CDR2 SMNVEV (reference sequence). The CDR3 loop reads CASSSTGGPNYGYTF. Here the CDR3 DNA reads TGTGCCAGCAGTTCGACAGGGGGCCCTAACTATGGCTACACCTTC.

The V gene is TRBV5-1, the J gene TRBJ1-5, with 8 bases identical to TRBD1. Germline V gene sequence: CDR1 SGHRS, CDR2 YFSETQ. After removal of 0 bases from V and 10 bases from J, the junction contained 12 bases not matched to a gene. CDR3 length: 16 amino acids. The CDR3 DNA is TGCGCCAGCAGCTTGGAGGGGACAGGAACACCGGGACCCCAGCATTTT. This encodes CASSLEGTGTPGPQHF.

The chain combines TRBV5-1 with TRBJ1-1; D call uncertain. Per the germline V gene, CDR1 is SGHRS and CDR2 is YFSETQ. This CDR3 region has 13 residues. Trimming took 2 bases from V and 3 from J, leaving 8 bases between them. CDR3 protein: CASSLREDTEAFF. The DNA of the CDR3 is TGCGCCAGCAGCTTACGAGAGGACACTGAAGCTTTCTTT.

This rearrangement joins TRBV5-1 to TRBJ2-3; D is perhaps TRBD2 (6 bases). The CDR3 consists of 16 residues. CDR1 is SGHRS and CDR2 is YFSETQ in the germline V gene. V dropped 1 base and J dropped 0 bases, with 12 bases sitting between them. The CDR3 DNA is TGCGCCAGCAGCTTGTCCCTAGCGTTTAGCACAGATACGCAGTATTTT. It specifies CASSLSLAFSTDTQYF.

Remarks on this clone: Germline and junction disagree at one end, which may indicate a read error. The J gene is TRBJ2-3, the V gene TRBV5-1; no firm D call. CDR3 length equals 13 residues. Per the germline V gene, CDR1 is SGHRS and CDR2 is YFSETQ. As DNA, the CDR3 is TGCGCCAGCAGCTGGACGGGCACCGATACGCAGTATTTT. Residues: CASSWTGTDTQYF.

The CDR3 nucleotides read TGCAGCGGACGGACAGGTGAAGCTTTCTTT. Protein sequence: CSGRTGEAFF. The chain has TRBV29-1 and TRBJ1-1; 7 nucleotides line up with TRBD1. The germline gives CDR1 SQVTM, CDR2 ANQGSEA. This CDR3 has 10 residues. V lost 7 bases, J lost 7 bases, and 3 bases stayed unmatched.

This clone was picked up one time. The sample carries other DNA sequences with the same CDR3. This chain connects TRBV5-1 to TRBJ2-1, with D unclear. Trimming cost V 1 base and J 0 bases, with 8 bases left between them. The CDR3 consists of 15 residues. Germline V gene lookup returns CDR1 SGHRS and CDR2 YFSETQ. CDR3 sequence (DNA): TGCGCCAGCAGCTTGAGTCCGAGCTCCTACAATGAGCAGTTCTTC. It translates to CASSLSPSSYNEQFF.

V gene TRBV2 combines with J gene TRBJ1-5, with D uncertain. The V gene lost 3 bases and the J gene lost 3 bases, with 9 bases spanning the gap. The CDR3 consists of 14 residues. Per the germline V gene, CDR1 is SNHLY and CDR2 is FYNNEI. This CDR3 is CASSESRNNQPQHF. In DNA form, the CDR3 reads TGTGCCAGCAGTGAGTCACGGAACAATCAGCCCCAGCATTTT.

This clone showed up just a few times. J is TRBJ1-2 and V is TRBV29-1, with TRBD1 matching 10 bases. The CDR3 has 14 residues. V lost 4 bases and J lost 3; bases outside the gene matches: 5. Germline V gene data show CDR1 as SQVTM and CDR2 as ANQGSEA. This chain's CDR3 is CSVGAGQGDYGYTF. CDR3 nucleotide sequence: TGCAGCGTTGGAGCTGGACAGGGGGACTATGGCTACACCTTC.